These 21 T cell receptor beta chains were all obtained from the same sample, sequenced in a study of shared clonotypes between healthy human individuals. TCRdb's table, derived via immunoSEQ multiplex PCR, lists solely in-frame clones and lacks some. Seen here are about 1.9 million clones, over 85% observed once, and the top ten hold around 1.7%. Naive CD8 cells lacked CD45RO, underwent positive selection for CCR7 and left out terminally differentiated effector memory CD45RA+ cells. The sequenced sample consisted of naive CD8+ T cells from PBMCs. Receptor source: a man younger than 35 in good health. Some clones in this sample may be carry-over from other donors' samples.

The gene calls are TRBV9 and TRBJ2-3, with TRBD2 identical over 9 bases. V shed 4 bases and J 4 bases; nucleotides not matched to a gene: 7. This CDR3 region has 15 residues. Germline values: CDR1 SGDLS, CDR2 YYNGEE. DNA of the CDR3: TGTGCCAGCAGCCCCGTCGGCGGGAGGGCAGATACGCAGTATTTT. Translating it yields CASSPVGGRADTQYF. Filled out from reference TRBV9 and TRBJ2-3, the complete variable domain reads DSGVTQTPKHLITATGQRVTLRCSPRSGDLSVYWYQQSLDQGLQFLIQYYNGEERAKGNILERFSAQQFPDLHSELNLSSLELGDSALYFCASSPVGGRADTQYFGPGTRLTVL.

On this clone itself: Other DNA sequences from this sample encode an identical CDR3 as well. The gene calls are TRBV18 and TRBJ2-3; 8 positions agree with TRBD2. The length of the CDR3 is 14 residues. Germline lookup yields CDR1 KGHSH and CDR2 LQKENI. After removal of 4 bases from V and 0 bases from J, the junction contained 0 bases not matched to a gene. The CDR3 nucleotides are TGTGCCAGCTCACTAGCGGGGAGCACAGATACGCAGTATTTT. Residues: CASSLAGSTDTQYF.

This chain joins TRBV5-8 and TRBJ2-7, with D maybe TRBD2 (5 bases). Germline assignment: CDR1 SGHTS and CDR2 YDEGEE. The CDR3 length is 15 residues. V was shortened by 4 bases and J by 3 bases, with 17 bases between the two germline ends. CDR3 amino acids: CASSPSTRMDYEQYF. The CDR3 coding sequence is TGTGCCAGCAGCCCCTCCACTAGGATGGACTACGAGCAGTACTTC.

This CDR3 is CASSPSGLVSFEQYF. As DNA, the CDR3 is TGTGCCAGCTCACCGTCGGGACTAGTATCTTTCGAGCAGTACTTC. The chain joins TRBV18 to TRBJ2-7; 8 nucleotides agree with TRBD2. Germline lookup yields CDR1 KGHSH and CDR2 LQKENI. The CDR3 consists of 15 residues. V shed 3 bases, J shed 6 bases, and the junction held 10 bases outside the gene matches. The full variable domain, rest sourced from reference TRBV18 and TRBJ2-7, is NAGVMQNPRHLVRRRGQEARLRCSPMKGHSHVYWYRQLPEEGLKFMVYLQKENIIDESGMPKERFSAEFPKEGPSILRIQQVVRGDSAAYFCASSPSGLVSFEQYFGPGTRLTVT.

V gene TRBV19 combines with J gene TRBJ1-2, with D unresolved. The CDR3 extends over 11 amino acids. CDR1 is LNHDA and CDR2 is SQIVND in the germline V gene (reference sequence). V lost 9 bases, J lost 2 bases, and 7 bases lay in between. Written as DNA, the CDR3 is TGTGCCAGCTCCAGAAACTATGGCTACACCTTC. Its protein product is CASSRNYGYTF.

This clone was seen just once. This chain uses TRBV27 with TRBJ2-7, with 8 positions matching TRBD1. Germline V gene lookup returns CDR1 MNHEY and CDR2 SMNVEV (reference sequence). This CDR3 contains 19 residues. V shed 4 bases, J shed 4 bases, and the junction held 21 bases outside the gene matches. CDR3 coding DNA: TGTGCCAGCAGTTCCGGGGTTGGGGACAGGCCCCACACTTTTTACGAGCAGTACTTC. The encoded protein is CASSSGVGDRPHTFYEQYF.

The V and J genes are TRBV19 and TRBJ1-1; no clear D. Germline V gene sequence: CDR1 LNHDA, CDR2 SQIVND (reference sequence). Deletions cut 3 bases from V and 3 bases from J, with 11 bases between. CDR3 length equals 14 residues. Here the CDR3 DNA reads TGTGCCAGTAGTATGTTGGAGGTAGACACTGAAGCTTTCTTT. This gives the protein CASSMLEVDTEAFF. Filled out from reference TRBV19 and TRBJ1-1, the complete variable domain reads DGGITQSPKYLFRKEGQNVTLSCEQNLNHDAMYWYRQDPGQGLRLIYYSQIVNDFQKGDIAEGYSVSREKKESFPLTVTSAQKNPTAFYLCASSMLEVDTEAFFGQGTRLTVV.

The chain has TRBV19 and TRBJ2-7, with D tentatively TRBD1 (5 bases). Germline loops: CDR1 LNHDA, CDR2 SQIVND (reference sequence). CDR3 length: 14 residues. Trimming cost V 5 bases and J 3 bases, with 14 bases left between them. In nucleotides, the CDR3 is TGTGCCAGTAGTCCAGGGTTAATGTTCTACGAGCAGTACTTC. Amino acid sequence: CASSPGLMFYEQYF.

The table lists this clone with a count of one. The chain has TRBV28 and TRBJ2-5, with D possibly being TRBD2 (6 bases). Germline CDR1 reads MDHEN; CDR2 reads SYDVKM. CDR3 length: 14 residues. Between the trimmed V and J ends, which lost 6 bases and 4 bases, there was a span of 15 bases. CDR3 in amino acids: CASSPGRYRETQYF. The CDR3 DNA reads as TGTGCCAGCAGCCCTGGGAGGTATCGAGAGACCCAGTACTTC.

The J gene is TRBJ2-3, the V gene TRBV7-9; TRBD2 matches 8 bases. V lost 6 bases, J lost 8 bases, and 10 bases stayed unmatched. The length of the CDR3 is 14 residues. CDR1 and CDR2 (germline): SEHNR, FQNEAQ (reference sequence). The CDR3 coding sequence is TGTGCCAGCAGTAGCGGGAAAACTCCCCCTACGCAGTATTTT. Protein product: CASSSGKTPPTQYF. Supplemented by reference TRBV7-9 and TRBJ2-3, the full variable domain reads DTGVSQNPRHKITKRGQNVTFRCDPISEHNRLYWYRQTLGQGPEFLTYFQNEAQLEKSRLLSDRFSAERPKGSFSTLEIQRTEQGDSAMYLCASSSGKTPPTQYFGPGTRLTVL.

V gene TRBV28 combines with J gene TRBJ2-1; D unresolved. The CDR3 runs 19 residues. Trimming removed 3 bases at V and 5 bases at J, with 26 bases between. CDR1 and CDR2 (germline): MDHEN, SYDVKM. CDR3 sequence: CASSFYTVFATSEDNEQFF. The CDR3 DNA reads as TGTGCCAGCAGTTTCTACACCGTTTTCGCCACCTCTGAAGACAATGAGCAGTTCTTC.

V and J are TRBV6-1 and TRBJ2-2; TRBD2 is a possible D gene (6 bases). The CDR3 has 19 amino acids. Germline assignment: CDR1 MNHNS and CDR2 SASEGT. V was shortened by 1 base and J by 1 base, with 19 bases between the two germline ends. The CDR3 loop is CASSEVGLRAGLNTGELFF. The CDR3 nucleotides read TGTGCCAGCAGTGAAGTGGGACTTCGGGCAGGGCTGAACACCGGGGAGCTGTTTTTT.

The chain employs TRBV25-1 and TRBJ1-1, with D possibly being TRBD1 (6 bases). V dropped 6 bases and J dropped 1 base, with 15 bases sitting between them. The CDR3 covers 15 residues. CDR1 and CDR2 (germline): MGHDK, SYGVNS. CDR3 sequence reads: CASSERGTPNTEAFF. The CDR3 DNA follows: TGTGCCAGCAGCGAACGTGGGACACCGAACACTGAAGCTTTCTTT.

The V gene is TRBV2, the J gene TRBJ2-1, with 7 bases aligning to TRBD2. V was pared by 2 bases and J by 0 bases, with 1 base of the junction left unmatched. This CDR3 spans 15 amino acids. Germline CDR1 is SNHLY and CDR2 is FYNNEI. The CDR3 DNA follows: TGTGCCAGCAGTGAATGGGGGGGCTCCTACAATGAGCAGTTCTTC. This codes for CASSEWGGSYNEQFF.

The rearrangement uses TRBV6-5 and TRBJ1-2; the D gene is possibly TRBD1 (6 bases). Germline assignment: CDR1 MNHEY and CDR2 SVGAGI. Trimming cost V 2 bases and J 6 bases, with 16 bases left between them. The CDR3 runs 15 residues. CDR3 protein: CASSYTQGPLDGYTF. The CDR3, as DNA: TGTGCCAGCAGTTACACGCAGGGGCCCTTGGATGGCTACACCTTC.

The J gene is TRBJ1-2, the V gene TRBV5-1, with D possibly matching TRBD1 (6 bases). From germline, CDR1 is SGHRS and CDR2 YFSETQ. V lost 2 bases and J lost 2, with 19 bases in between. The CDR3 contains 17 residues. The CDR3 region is CASSFGDITPPNYGYTF. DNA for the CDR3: TGCGCCAGCAGCTTTGGGGACATCACCCCCCCCAACTATGGCTACACCTTC.

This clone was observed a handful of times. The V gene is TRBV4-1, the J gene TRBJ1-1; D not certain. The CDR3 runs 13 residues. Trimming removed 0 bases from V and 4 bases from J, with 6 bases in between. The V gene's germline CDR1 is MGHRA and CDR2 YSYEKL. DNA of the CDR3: TGCGCCAGCAGCCAAGAAGGAGGCACTGAAGCTTTCTTT. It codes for CASSQEGGTEAFF.

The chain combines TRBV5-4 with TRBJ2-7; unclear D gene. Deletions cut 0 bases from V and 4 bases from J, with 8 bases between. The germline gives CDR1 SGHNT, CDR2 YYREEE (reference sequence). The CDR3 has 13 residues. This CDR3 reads CASSLGPTYEQYF. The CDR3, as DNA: TGTGCCAGCAGCTTGGGACCTACGTACGAGCAGTACTTC. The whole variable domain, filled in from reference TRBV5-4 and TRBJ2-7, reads ETGVTQSPTHLIKTRGQQVTLRCSSQSGHNTVSWYQQALGQGPQFIFQYYREEENGRGNFPPRFSGLQFPNYSSELNVNALELDDSALYLCASSLGPTYEQYFGPGTRLTVT.

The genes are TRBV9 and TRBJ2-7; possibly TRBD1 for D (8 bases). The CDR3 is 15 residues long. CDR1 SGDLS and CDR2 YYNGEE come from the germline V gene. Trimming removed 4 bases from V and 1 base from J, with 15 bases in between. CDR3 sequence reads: CASSPTGGVSYEQYF. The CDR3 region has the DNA TGTGCCAGCAGCCCCACAGGGGGGGTATCCTACGAGCAGTACTTC.

The DNA of the CDR3 is TGTGCCAGCAGTTTATCGGGTTGGGGGGACTACGAGCAGTACTTC. This encodes CASSLSGWGDYEQYF. The rearrangement links TRBV27 to TRBJ2-7; maybe TRBD2 (6 bases). The CDR3 length is 15 residues. V shed 0 bases and J shed 3 bases, with 12 bases lying between them. Germline values: CDR1 MNHEY, CDR2 SMNVEV (reference sequence).

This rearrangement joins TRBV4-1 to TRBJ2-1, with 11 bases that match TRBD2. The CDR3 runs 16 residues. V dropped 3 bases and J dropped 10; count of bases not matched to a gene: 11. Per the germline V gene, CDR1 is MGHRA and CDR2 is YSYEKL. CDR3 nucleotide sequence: TGCGCCAGCAGCCAGAATCTAGCGGGAGGATCCGGCGAGCAGTTCTTC. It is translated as CASSQNLAGGSGEQFF.